Sequencing of this T cell receptor beta chain was carried out in a study of blood T cell repertoires in COVID-19. The CDR3 covers 14 residues. Germline V gene lookup returns CDR1 SNHLY and CDR2 FYNNEI. V lost 0 bases to trimming and J lost 3 bases; unmatched junction nucleotides: 2. This clone was found a few times. Assay: immunoSEQ multiplex PCR; the TCRdb copy retains only in-frame clones and omits some. The table records a few hundred thousand clones, 80% to 90% of them present only once. The TCR comes from a woman aged 45-65 years who had recovered from COVID-19. The sample taken for sequencing was PBMCs or T cells enriched from blood (not recorded which). J is TRBJ2-7 and V is TRBV2; 7 nucleotides line up with TRBD1. The CDR3 DNA follows: TGTGCCAGCAGTGAAGCCTGGGACAGCTACGAGCAGTACTTC. Its translation: CASSEAWDSYEQYF.